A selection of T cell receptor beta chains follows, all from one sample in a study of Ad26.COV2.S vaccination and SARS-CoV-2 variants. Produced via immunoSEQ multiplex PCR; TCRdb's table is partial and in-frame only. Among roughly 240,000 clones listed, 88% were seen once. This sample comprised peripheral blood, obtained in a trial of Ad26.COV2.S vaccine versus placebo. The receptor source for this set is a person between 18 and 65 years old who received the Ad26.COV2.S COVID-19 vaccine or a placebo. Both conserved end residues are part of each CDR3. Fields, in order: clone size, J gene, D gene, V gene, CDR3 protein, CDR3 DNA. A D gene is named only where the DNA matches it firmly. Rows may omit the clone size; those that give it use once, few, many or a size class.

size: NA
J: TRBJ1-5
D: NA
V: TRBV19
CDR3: CASNWQGRRQPQHF
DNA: TGTGCCAGTAATTGGCAGGGTCGACGGCAGCCCCAGCATTTT

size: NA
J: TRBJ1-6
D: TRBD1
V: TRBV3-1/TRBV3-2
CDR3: CASSRQGGINSPLHF
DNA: TGTGCCAGCAGCCGACAGGGGGGGATAAATTCACCCCTCCACTTT

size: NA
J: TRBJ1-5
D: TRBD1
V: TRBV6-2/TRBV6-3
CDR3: CASSHRDRGVQPQHF
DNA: TGTGCCAGCAGCCACCGGGACAGGGGAGTTCAGCCCCAGCATTTT

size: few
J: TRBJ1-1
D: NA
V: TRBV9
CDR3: CASSVVGGTAEAFF
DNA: TGTGCCAGCAGCGTAGTTGGGGGTACGGCTGAAGCTTTCTTT

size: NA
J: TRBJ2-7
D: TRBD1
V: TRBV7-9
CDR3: CASEPGQGREQYF
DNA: TGTGCCAGCGAACCGGGACAGGGGCGCGAGCAGTACTTC

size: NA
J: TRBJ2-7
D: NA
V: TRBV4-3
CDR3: CASSQDAASHEQYF
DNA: TGCGCCAGCAGCCAAGATGCCGCCTCCCACGAGCAGTACTTC

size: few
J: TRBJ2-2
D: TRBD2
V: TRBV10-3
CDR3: CAIKLQPGLDTGELFF
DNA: TGTGCCATCAAGCTACAACCGGGACTAGACACCGGGGAGCTGTTTTTT

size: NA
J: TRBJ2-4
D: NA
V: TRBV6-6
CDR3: CASSQGIAKNIQYF
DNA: TGTGCCAGCAGTCAGGGTATAGCCAAAAACATTCAGTACTTC

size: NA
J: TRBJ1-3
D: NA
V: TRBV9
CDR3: CASSLGHLSGNTIYF
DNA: TGTGCCAGCAGCTTGGGACACCTCTCTGGAAACACCATATATTTT

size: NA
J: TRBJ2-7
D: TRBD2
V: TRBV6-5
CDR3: CASRPGSGLIYEQYF
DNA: TGTGCCAGCAGGCCCGGTTCGGGACTAATCTACGAGCAGTACTTC

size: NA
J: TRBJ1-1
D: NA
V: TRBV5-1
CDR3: CASSTSSNRMVNTEAFF
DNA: TGCGCCAGCAGCACCTCTTCCAACCGAATGGTGAACACTGAAGCTTTCTTT

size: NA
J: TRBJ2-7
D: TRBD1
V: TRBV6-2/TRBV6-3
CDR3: CASSDRGASYEQYF
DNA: TGTGCCAGCAGTGACAGGGGGGCCTCCTACGAGCAGTACTTC

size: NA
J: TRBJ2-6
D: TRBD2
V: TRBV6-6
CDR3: CASSPGLAGLSGANVLTF
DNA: TGTGCCAGCAGTCCGGGACTAGCGGGACTCTCTGGGGCCAACGTCCTGACTTTC

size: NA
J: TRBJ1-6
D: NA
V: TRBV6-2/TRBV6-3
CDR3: CASSYSDRPYNSPLHF
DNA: TGTGCCAGCAGTTACAGTGACCGACCCTATAATTCACCCCTCCACTTT

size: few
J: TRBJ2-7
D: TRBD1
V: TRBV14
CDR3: CASSSRTGTEQYF
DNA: TGTGCCAGCAGCTCCCGGACAGGGACCGAGCAGTACTTC

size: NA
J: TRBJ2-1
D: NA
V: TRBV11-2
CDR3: CASSSIRGSSYNEQFF
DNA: TGTGCCAGCAGCTCCATTAGGGGGAGCTCCTACAATGAGCAGTTCTTC

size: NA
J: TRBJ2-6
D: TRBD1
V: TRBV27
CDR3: CASRPGTGLSGANVLTF
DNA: TGTGCCAGCAGGCCCGGGACAGGGCTCTCTGGGGCCAACGTCCTGACTTTC

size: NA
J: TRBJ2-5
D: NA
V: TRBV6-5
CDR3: CASSYSHGSQETQYF
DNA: TGTGCCAGCAGTTACTCGCACGGCAGCCAAGAGACCCAGTACTTC

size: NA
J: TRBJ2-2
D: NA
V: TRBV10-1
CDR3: CASRRGGETGELFF
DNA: TGCGCCAGCCGACGGGGAGGTGAAACCGGGGAGCTGTTTTTT

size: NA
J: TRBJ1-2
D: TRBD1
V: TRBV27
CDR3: CASSLSPGQVYGYTF
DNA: TGTGCCAGCAGTTTATCCCCGGGACAGGTATATGGCTACACCTTC

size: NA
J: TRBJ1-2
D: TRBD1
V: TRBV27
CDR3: CASSPGTGGSYTF
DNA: TGTGCCAGCAGTCCCGGGACAGGCGGAAGCTACACCTTC

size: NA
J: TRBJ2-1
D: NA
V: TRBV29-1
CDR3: CSVSHIYNEQFF
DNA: TGCAGCGTTTCCCACATCTACAATGAGCAGTTCTTC

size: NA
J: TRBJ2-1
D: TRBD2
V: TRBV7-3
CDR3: CASSPYLAGEGNEQFF
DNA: TGTGCCAGCAGCCCGTACTTAGCGGGAGAAGGCAATGAGCAGTTCTTC

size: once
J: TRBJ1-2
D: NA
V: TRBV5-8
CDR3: CASSLAWTAYSNYGYTF
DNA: TGTGCCAGCAGCTTGGCTTGGACGGCTTATAGTAACTATGGCTACACCTTC

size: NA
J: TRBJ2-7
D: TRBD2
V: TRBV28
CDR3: CASTLAGRLTKYEQYF
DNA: TGTGCCAGCACGTTAGCGGGGCGTCTCACCAAGTACGAGCAGTACTTC

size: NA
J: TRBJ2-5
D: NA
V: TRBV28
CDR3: CASSLIGVTETQYF
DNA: TGTGCCAGCAGTTTAATCGGGGTGACGGAGACCCAGTACTTC

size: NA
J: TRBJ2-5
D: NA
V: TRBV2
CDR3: CASSPTGQETQYF
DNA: TGTGCCAGCAGCCCGACAGGCCAAGAGACCCAGTACTTC

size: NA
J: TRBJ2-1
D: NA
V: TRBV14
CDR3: CASSQGLGAEQFF
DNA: TGTGCCAGCAGCCAAGGTCTGGGCGCTGAGCAGTTCTTC

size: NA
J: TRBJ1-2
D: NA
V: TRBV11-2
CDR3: CASSQRVYGYTF
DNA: TGTGCCAGCAGCCAGAGGGTCTATGGCTACACCTTC

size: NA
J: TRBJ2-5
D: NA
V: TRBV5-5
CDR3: CASSSTVQSRGTQYF
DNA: TGTGCCAGCAGCTCGACAGTCCAATCCCGAGGGACCCAGTACTTC

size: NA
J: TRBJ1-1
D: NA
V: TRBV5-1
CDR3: CASSPDRFTEAFF
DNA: TGCGCCAGCAGCCCCGACAGGTTTACTGAAGCTTTCTTT

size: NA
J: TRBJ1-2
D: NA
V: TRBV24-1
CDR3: CATSDLAGQAFYGYTF
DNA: TGTGCCACCAGTGATTTAGCCGGGCAAGCCTTCTATGGCTACACCTTC

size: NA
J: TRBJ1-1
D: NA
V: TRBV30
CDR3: CAWRAAVNTEAFF
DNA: TGTGCCTGGAGAGCAGCTGTGAACACTGAAGCTTTCTTT

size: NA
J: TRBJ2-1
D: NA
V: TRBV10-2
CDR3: CASSSQVAPDNEQFF
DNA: TGCGCCAGCAGCTCACAGGTCGCTCCAGACAATGAGCAGTTCTTC

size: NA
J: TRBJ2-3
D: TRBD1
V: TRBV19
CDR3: CASSIRTGPTDTQYF
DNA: TGTGCCAGTAGTATTCGGACAGGACCCACAGATACGCAGTATTTT

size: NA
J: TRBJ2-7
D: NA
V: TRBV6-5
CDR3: CASRVPGLREQYF
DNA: TGTGCCAGCAGGGTCCCGGGACTCCGCGAGCAGTACTTC

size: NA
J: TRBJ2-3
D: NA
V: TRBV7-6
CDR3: CASTRIGSSTDTQYF
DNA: TGTGCCAGCACCCGGATCGGCTCTAGCACAGATACGCAGTATTTT

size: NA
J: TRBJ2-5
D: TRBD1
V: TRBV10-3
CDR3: CAISESGTGQETQYF
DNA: TGTGCCATCAGTGAGTCGGGGACAGGGCAGGAGACCCAGTACTTC

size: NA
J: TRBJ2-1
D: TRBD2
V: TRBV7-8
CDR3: CASSSTGLAGYNEQFF
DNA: TGTGCCAGCAGCTCCACGGGACTAGCGGGCTACAATGAGCAGTTCTTC

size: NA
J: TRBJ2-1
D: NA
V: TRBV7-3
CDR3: CASSLGGSIQFF
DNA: TGTGCCAGCAGCTTAGGCGGTTCGATACAGTTCTTC

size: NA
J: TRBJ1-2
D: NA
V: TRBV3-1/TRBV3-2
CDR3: CASSPLTMGPNYGYTF
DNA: TGTGCCAGCAGCCCATTAACTATGGGGCCTAACTATGGCTACACCTTC

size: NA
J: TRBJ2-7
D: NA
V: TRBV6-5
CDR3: CASSLTGGIDEQYF
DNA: TGTGCCAGCAGTTTAACAGGAGGGATCGACGAGCAGTACTTC

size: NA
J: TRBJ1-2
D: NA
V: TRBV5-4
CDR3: CASSLQGTNYGYTF
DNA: TGTGCCAGCAGCTTGCAGGGCACTAACTATGGCTACACCTTC

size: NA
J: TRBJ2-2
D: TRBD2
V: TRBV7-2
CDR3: CASSQGTSGRSGELFF
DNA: TGTGCCAGCAGCCAGGGGACTAGCGGGAGATCCGGGGAGCTGTTTTTT